The 5 T cell receptor beta chains listed next were all sequenced from one sample in a study of human T cells and chemical hapten exposure. Time point here: healthy volunteer bleed at 6 weeks. It was from unfractionated whole blood that total RNA was extracted. TCRdb re-called the RACE reads with MiXCR, one entry per CDR3 protein. The repertoire consists of more than 60,000 distinct CDR3 sequences, with 7% to 9% occurring once and the leading ten covering about 1.4%. Sequencing was carried out using whole blood. These receptors came from a male donor in good health. Some clones in this sample may be carry-over from other donors' samples.

This clonotype has a handful of counts. The rearrangement joins TRBV7-2 to TRBJ1-1; 8 positions agree with TRBD1. The V gene's germline CDR1 is SGHTA and CDR2 FQGNSA. J lost 4 bases, V lost 5 bases, and 12 bases had no gene match. The CDR3 runs 16 residues. The CDR3 protein is CASSTGQGGMGTEAFF. For the CDR3, the DNA is TGTGCCAGCAGCACAGGACAGGGCGGGATGGGCACTGAAGCTTTCTTT.

This clonotype has a count of ten or more. The chain combines TRBV7-9 with TRBJ1-5; TRBD1 matches at 7 bases. Germline assignment: CDR1 SEHNR and CDR2 FQNEAQ (reference sequence). V shed 1 base, J shed 7 bases, and the junction held 4 bases outside the gene matches. CDR3 size: 14 residues. The CDR3: CASSLGQGGQPQHF. CDR3 in DNA: TGTGCCAGCAGCTTAGGACAGGGTGGCCAGCCCCAGCATTTT.

The CDR3 protein is CASSLGTSGRAPNEQFF. The CDR3 DNA reads as TGCGCCAGCAGCTTAGGGACTAGCGGGAGGGCCCCAAATGAGCAGTTCTTC. V usage is TRBV5-1 and J usage is TRBJ2-1, with TRBD2 identical over 16 bases. The CDR3 length is 17 residues. The V and J ends lost 2 bases and 7 bases, in that order; junction bases with no gene match: 6. The germline V gene has CDR1 SGHRS and CDR2 YFSETQ.

The V call is TRBV2, the J call TRBJ1-1; D gene ambiguous. CDR1 is SNHLY, CDR2 FYNNEI, per germline. CDR3 length: 12 residues. With 2 bases removed from V and 12 bases from J, the gap between germline ends came to 13 bases. DNA of the CDR3: TGTGCCAGCAGTGAAAGCAGGCGGGGATCTTTCTTT. Its translation: CASSESRRGSFF.

A few counts support this clonotype. The chain joins TRBV7-9 to TRBJ2-3; D ambiguous. Deletions cut 0 bases from V and 3 bases from J, with 7 bases between. From germline, CDR1 is SEHNR and CDR2 FQNEAQ (reference sequence). CDR3 length: 14 amino acids. DNA of the CDR3: TGTGCCAGCAGCTTAGCGCCCCAGACAGATACGCAGTATTTT. As protein: CASSLAPQTDTQYF.